This TCR beta chain comes out of a study of shared clonotypes between healthy human individuals. The CDR3 sequence is 14 residues long. CDR1 and CDR2 (germline): SGDLS, YYNGEE. Deletions cut 5 bases from V and 4 bases from J, with 15 bases between. Clones were read by immunoSEQ multiplex PCR, and TCRdb kept only the in-frame ones, dropping some. The data hold 2 million to 3 million clones, with 93% observed a single time. It was into CD45RA+ naive and CD45RA-negative memory subsets that the CD4+ cells were split. This TCR was sampled from a man between 18 and 35 years old in good health. Some clones in this sample may be carry-over from other donors' samples. The source material was naive CD4+ T cells from PBMCs. This sample's subset: CD45RA+ positively selected. The chain employs TRBV9 and TRBJ1-2; unclear D gene. Here the CDR3 reads CASRAITTSYGYTF. In DNA form, the CDR3 reads TGTGCCAGCAGAGCTATAACAACCAGCTATGGCTACACCTTC.